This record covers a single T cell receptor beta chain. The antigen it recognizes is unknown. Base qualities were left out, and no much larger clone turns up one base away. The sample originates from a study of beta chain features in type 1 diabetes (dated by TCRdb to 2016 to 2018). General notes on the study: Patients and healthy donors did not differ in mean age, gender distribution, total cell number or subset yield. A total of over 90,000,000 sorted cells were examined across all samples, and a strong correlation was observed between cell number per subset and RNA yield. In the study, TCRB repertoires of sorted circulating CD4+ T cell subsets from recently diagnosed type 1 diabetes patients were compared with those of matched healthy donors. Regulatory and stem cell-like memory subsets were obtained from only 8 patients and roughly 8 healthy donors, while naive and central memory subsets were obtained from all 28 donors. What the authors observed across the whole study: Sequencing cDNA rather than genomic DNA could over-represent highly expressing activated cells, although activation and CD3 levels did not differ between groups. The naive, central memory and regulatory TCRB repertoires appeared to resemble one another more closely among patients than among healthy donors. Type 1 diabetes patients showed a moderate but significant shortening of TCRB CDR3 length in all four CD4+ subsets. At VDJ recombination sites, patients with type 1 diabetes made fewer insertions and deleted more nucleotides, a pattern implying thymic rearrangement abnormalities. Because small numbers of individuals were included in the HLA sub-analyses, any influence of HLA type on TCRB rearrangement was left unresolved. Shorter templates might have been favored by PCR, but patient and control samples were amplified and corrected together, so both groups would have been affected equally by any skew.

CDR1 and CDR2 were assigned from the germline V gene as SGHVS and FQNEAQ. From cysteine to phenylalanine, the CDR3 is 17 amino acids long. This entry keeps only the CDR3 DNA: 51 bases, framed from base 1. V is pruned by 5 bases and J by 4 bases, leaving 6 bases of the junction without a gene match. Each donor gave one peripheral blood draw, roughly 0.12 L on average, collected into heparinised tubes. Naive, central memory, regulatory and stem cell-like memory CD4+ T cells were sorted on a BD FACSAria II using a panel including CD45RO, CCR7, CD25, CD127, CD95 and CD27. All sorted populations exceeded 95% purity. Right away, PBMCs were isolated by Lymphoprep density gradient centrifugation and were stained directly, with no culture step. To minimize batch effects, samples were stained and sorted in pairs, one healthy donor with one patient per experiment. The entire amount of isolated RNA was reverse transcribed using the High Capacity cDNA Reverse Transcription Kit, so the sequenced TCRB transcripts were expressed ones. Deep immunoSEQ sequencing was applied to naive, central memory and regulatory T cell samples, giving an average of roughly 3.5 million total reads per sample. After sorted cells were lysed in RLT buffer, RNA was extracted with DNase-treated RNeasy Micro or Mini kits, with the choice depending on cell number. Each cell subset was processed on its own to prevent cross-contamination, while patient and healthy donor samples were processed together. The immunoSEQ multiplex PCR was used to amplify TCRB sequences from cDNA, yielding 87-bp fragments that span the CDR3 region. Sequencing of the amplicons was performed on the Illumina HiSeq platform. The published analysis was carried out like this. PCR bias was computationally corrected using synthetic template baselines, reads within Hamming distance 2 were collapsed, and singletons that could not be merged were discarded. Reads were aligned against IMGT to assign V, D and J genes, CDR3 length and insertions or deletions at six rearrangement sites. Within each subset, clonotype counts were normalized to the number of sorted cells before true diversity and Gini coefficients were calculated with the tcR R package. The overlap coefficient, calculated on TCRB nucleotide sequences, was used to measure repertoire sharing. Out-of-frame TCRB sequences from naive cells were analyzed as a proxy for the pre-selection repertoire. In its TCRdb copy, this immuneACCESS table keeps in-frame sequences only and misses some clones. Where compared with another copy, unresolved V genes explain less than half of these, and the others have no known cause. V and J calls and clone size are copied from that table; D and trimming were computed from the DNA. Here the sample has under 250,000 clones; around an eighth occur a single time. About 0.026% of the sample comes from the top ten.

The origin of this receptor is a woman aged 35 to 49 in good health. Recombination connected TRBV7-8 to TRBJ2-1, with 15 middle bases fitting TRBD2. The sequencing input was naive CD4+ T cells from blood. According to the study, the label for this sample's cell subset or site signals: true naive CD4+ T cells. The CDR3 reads CASSEGLAGGPYNEQFF. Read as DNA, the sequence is TGTGCCAGCAGCGAAGGACTAGCGGGGGGGCCTTACAATGAGCAGTTCTTC.